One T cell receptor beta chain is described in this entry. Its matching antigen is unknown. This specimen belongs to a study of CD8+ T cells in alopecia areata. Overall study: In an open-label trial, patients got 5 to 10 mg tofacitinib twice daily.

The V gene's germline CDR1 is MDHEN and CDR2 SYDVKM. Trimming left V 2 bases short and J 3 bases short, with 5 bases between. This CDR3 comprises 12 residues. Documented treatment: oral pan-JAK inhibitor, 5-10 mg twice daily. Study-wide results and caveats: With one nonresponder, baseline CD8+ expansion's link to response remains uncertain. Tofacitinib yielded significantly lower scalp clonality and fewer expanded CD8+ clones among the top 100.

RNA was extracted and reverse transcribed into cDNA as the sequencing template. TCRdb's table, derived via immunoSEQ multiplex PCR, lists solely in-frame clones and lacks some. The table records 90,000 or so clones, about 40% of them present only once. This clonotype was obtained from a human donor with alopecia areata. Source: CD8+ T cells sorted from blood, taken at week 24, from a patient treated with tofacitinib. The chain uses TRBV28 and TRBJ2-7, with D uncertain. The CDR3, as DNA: TGTGCCAGCAGTTTAGCTGGCTACGAGCAGTACTTC. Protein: CASSLAGYEQYF.